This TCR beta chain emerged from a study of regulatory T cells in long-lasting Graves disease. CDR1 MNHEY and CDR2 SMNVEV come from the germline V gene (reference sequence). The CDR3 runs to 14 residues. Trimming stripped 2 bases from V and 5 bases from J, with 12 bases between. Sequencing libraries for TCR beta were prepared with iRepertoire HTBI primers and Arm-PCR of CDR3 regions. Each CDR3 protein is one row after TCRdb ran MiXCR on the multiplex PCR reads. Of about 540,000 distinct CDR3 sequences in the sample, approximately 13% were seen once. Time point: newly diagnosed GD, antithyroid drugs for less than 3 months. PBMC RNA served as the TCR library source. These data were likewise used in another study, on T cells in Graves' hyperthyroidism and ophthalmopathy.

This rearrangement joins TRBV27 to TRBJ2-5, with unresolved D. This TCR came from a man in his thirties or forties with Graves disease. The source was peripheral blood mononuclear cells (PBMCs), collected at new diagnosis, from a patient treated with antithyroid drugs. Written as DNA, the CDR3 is TGTGCCAGCAGTTTAACCGACCAAGGGGAGACCCAGTACTTC. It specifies CASSLTDQGETQYF.